This T cell receptor (beta chain) stems from a study of breast tumors, draining lymph nodes, adjacent tissues. Study-level points and caveats: Compared with basal-like, luminal-like tumors shared significantly more repertoire with nontumor tissue. The data were judged consistent with most tumor T cells coming from lymph node and expanding in tumor.

The sample holds many counts of this clonotype. The target antigen is unknown. TCRdb itself ran the multiplex PCR reads through MiXCR, one entry per CDR3 protein. The sample comprises about 180,000 distinct CDR3 sequences, roughly 30% of which are singletons, and approximately 4.3% rests with the top ten. The CDR3 is 15 residues long. Germline CDR1 is LNHDA and CDR2 is SQIVND (reference sequence). V shed 6 bases, J shed 3 bases, and the junction held 8 bases outside the gene matches. Breast cancer patients provided tissue from their axillary draining lymph nodes. The sequencing sample was made of axillary lymph node tissue. The receptor was isolated from a female donor with breast cancer. Some clones in this sample may be carry-over from other donors' samples. The chain is built from TRBV19 and TRBJ1-2; 9 bases line up with TRBD1. This chain's CDR3 is CASRRPGQGDYGYTF. In DNA form, the CDR3 reads TGTGCCAGTAGGAGACCGGGACAGGGTGACTATGGCTACACCTTC.